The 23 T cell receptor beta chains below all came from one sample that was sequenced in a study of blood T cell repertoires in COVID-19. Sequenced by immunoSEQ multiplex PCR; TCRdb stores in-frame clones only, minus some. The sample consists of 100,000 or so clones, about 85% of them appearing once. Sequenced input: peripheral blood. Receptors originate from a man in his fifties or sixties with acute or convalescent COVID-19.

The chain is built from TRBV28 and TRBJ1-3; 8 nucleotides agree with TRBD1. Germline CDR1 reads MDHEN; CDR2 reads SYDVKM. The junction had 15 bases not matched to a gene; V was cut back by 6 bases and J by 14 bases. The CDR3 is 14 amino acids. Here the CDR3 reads CASSLTGDLISLYF. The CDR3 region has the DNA TGTGCCAGCAGCTTGACAGGGGATCTAATCAGCCTATATTTT.

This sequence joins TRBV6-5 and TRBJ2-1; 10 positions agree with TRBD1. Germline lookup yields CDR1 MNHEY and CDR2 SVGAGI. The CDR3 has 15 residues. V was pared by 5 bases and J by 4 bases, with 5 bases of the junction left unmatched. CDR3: CASSRQGAGYNEQFF. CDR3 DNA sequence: TGTGCCAGCAGTCGACAGGGGGCGGGATACAATGAGCAGTTCTTC.

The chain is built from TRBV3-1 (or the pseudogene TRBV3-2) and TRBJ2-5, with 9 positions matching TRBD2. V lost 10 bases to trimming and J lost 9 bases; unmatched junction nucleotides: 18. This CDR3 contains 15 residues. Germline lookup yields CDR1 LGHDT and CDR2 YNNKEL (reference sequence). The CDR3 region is CATGGGTSFPRAQYF. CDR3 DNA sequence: TGTGCCACTGGGGGCGGGACTAGCTTCCCCCGGGCCCAGTACTTC.

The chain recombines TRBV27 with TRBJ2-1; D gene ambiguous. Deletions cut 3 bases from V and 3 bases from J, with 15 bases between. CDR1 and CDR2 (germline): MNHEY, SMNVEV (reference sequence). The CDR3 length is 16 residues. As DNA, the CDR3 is TGTGCCAGCAGTTTGCGGCTGGGTCTGGACTACAATGAGCAGTTCTTC. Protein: CASSLRLGLDYNEQFF.

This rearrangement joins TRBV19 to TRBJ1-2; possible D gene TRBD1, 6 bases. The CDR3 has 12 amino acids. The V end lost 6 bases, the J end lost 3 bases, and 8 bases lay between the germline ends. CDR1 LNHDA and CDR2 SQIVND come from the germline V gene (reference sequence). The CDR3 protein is CASRTGDYGYTF. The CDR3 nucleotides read TGTGCCAGTAGGACAGGAGACTATGGCTACACCTTC.

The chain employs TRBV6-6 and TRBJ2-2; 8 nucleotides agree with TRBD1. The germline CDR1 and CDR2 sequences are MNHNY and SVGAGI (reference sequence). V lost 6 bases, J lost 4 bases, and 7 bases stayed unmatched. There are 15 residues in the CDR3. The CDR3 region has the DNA TGTGCCAGCAGGGAGGGACAGGCCTTCACCGGGGAGCTGTTTTTT. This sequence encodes CASREGQAFTGELFF.

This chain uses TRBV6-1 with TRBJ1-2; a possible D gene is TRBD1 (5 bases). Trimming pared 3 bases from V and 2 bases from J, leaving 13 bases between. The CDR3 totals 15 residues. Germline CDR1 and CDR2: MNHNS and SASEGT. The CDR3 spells CASSEGLSRNYGYTF. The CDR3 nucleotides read TGTGCCAGCAGTGAGGGGCTTTCCCGAAACTATGGCTACACCTTC.

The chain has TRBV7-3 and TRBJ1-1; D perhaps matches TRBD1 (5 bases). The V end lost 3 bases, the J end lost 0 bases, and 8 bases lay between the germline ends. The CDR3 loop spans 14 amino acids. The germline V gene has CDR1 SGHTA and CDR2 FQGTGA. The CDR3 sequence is CASSLEGLNTEAFF. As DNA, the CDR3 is TGTGCCAGCAGCTTGGAGGGGTTGAACACTGAAGCTTTCTTT. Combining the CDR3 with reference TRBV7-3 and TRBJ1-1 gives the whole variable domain GAGVSQTPSNKVTEKGKYVELRCDPISGHTALYWYRQSLGQGPEFLIYFQGTGAADDSGLPNDRFFAVRPEGSVSTLKIQRTERGDSAVYLCASSLEGLNTEAFFGQGTRLTVV.

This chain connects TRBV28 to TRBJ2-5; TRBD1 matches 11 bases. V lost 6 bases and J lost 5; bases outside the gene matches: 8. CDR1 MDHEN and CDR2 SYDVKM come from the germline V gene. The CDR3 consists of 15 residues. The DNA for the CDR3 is TGTGCCAGCAGACGCGGACAGGGGGCTAGGGAGACCCAGTACTTC. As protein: CASRRGQGARETQYF.

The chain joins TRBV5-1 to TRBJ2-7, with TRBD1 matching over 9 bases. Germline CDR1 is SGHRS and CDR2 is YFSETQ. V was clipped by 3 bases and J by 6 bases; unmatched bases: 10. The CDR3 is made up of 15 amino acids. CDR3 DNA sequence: TGCGCCAGCAGCTCCTCCGGGACAGGGAGTTCCGAGCAGTACTTC. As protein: CASSSSGTGSSEQYF.

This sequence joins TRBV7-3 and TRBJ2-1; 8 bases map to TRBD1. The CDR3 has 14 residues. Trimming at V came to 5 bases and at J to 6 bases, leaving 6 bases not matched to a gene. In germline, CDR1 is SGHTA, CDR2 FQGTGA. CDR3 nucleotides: TGTGCCAGCAGCCACGGACAGGGATTCAATGAGCAGTTCTTC. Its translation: CASSHGQGFNEQFF.

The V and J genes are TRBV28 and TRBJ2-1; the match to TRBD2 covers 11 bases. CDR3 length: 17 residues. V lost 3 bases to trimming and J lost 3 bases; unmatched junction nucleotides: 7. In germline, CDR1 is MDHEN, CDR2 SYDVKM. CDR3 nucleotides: TGTGCCAGCAGTTTTCGGGGGACTAGCGGCTACTACAATGAGCAGTTCTTC. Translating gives CASSFRGTSGYYNEQFF.

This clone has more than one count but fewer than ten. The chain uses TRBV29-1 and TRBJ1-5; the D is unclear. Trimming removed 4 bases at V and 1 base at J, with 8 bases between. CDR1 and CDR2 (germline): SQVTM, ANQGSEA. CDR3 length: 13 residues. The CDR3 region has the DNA TGCAGCGTTGGACAAGAGAGCAATCAGCCCCAGCATTTT. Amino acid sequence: CSVGQESNQPQHF.

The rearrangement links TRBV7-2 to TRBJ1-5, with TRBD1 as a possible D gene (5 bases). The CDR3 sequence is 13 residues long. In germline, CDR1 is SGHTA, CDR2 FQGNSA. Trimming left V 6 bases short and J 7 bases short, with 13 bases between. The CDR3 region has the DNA TGTGCCAGCAGTACTCAGGGTTGGCAGCCCCAGCATTTT. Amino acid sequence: CASSTQGWQPQHF.

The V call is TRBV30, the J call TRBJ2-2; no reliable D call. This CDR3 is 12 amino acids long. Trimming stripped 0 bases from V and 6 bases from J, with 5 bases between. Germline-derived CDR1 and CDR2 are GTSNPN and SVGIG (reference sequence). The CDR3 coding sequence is TGTGCCTGGAGTGTTTATGCCGGGGAGCTGTTTTTT. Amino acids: CAWSVYAGELFF.

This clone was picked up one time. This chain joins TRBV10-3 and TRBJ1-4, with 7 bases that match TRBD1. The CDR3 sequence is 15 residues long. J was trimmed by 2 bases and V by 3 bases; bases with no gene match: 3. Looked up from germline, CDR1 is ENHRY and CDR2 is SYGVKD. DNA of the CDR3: TGTGCCATCAGTGATCCCAGGGGGACTAATGAAAAACTGTTTTTT. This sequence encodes CAISDPRGTNEKLFF.

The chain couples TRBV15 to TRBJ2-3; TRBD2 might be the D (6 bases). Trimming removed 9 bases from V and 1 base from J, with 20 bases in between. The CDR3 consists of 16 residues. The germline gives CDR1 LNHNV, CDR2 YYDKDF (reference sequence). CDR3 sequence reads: CATSPGGSLGTDTQYF. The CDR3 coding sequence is TGTGCCACGTCCCCTGGGGGGAGTCTCGGCACAGATACGCAGTATTTT. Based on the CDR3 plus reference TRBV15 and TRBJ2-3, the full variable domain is DAMVIQNPRYQVTQFGKPVTLSCSQTLNHNVMYWYQQKSSQAPKLLFHYYDKDFNNEADTPDNFQSRRPNTSFCFLDIRSPGLGDTAMYLCATSPGGSLGTDTQYFGPGTRLTVL.

The CDR3 region has the DNA TGCGCCACCCCGGGGGGGGGAGGAGGCCGGAGGTTCTTC. This gives the protein CATPGGGGGRRFF. This chain uses TRBV10-2 with TRBJ2-1, with 8 bases identical to TRBD2. CDR1 and CDR2 (germline): WSHSY, SAAADI. Losses at the gene ends were 10 bases for V and 15 bases for J; bases not matched to a gene: 17. CDR3 length: 13 amino acids.

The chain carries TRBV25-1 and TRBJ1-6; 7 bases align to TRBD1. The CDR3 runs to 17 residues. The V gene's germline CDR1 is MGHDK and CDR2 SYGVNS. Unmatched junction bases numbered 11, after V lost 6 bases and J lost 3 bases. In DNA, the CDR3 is TGTGCCAGCAGAGAAGACAGGGTAGTTCTCTATAATTCACCCCTCCACTTT. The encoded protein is CASREDRVVLYNSPLHF. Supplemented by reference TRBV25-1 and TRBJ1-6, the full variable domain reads EADIYQTPRYLVIGTGKKITLECSQTMGHDKMYWYQQDPGMELHLIHYSYGVNSTEKGDLSSESTVSRIRTEHFPLTLESARPSHTSQYLCASREDRVVLYNSPLHFGNGTRLTVT.

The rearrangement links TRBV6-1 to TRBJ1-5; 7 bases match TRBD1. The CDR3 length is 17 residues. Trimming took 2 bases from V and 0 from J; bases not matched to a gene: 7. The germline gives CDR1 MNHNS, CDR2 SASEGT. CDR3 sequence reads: CASSERQGGVSNQPQHF. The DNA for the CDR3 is TGTGCCAGCAGTGAAAGGCAGGGGGGAGTTAGCAATCAGCCCCAGCATTTT.

CDR3 sequence reads: CASTDSTRSLHF. DNA for the CDR3: TGTGCCAGCACGGACAGTACTAGATCCCTCCACTTT. The chain joins TRBV18 to TRBJ1-6; D possibly corresponds to TRBD1 (6 bases). CDR3 size: 12 residues. Germline CDR1 KGHSH, CDR2 LQKENI. Trimming left V 8 bases short and J 14 bases short, with 16 bases between.

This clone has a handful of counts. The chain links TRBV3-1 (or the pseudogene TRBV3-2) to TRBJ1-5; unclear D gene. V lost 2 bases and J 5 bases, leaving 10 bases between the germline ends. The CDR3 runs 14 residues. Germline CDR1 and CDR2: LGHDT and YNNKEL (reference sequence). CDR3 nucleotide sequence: TGTGCCAGCAGCCAAAAGCGGGAAGATCAGCCCCAGCATTTT. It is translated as CASSQKREDQPQHF.

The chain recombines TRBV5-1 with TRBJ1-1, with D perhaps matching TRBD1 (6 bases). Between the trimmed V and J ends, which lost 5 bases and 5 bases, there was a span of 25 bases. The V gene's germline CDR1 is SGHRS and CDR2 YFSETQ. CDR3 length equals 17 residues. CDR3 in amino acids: CASRDLDRGQRGTEAFF. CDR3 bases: TGCGCCAGCAGAGATCTGGACCGAGGACAGAGGGGAACTGAAGCTTTCTTT.